This is a list of T cell receptor beta chains from one sample in a study of blood T cells in healthy people across ages. TCRdb recomputed calls from the 5' RACE reads with MiXCR, one row per CDR3 protein. Of about 570,000 distinct CDR3 sequences in the sample, roughly a quarter were seen once. The sequencing input was blood. The source of these receptors is a woman aged 70-85 years in good health. Both conserved end residues are part of each CDR3. The D gene is left open where the match is weak. Expanded clones are given a class, and other clones once, few, many or no size at all.

J	V	D	size	CDR3	DNA
TRBJ2-5	TRBV7-2	NA	NA	CASSFGVETQYF	TGTGCCAGCAGCTTCGGGGTGGAGACCCAGTACTTC
TRBJ2-7	TRBV5-1	NA	few	CASSLVAPPVGGSYEQYF	TGCGCCAGCAGCTTGGTAGCCCCCCCGGTGGGCGGCTCCTACGAGCAGTACTTC
TRBJ2-3	TRBV15	TRBD2	few	CATSSAFGSGGSDTQYF	TGTGCCACCAGCAGCGCCTTTGGTAGCGGGGGATCGGATACGCAGTATTTT
TRBJ2-2	TRBV7-3	TRBD2	NA	CASSSGLAGGCTGELFF	TGTGCCAGCAGCTCCGGACTAGCGGGGGGTTGTACCGGGGAGCTGTTTTTT
TRBJ2-4	TRBV19	NA	NA	CASSANGRNPLLAKNIQYF	TGTGCCAGTAGCGCGAACGGGAGAAATCCTTTACTAGCCAAAAACATTCAGTACTTC
TRBJ1-4	TRBV5-1	NA	NA	CASSFIGITNEKLFF	TGCGCCAGCAGCTTTATCGGGATCACTAATGAAAAACTGTTTTTT
TRBJ2-5	TRBV10-2	NA	NA	CASSHGALGETQYF	TGCGCCAGCAGCCATGGGGCTTTGGGAGAGACCCAGTACTTC
TRBJ2-7	TRBV6-6	TRBD1	once	CASGTGGIYEQYF	TGTGCCAGCGGAACAGGGGGGATCTACGAGCAGTACTTC
TRBJ2-3	TRBV5-5	TRBD1	NA	CASSWTGTADTQYF	TGTGCCAGCAGCTGGACAGGGACAGCAGATACGCAGTATTTT
TRBJ1-1	TRBV20-1	NA	NA	CSARQAPGRAFF	TGCAGTGCTAGACAGGCACCGGGACGTGCATTCTTT
TRBJ1-2	TRBV5-1	NA	few	CASSPTEGRRGYTF	TGCGCCAGCAGCCCCACGGAGGGGAGGAGAGGCTACACCTTC
TRBJ2-4	TRBV6-2/TRBV6-3	NA	NA	CASSYEPSGAKNIQYF	TGTGCCAGCAGTTACGAGCCGTCGGGAGCCAAAAACATTCAGTACTTC
TRBJ2-3	TRBV21-1	NA	few	CARRAWTPYTDTQYF	TGTGCCAGACGAGCCTGGACACCCTACACAGATACGCAGTATTTT
TRBJ2-3	TRBV7-2	NA	NA	CASSEQDTQYF	TGTGCCAGCAGCGAACAGGATACGCAGTATTTT
TRBJ2-2	TRBV7-2	NA	few	CASSSDRNTGELFF	TGTGCCAGCAGCTCCGACAGGAACACCGGGGAGCTGTTTTTT